These 23 T cell receptor beta chains share one sample of origin, sequenced in a study of identical twins (dated by TCRdb to 2016 to 2017). The library was obtained by 5' RACE. The sequencing machine was an Illumina HiSeq 2000. TCRdb's own reprocessing of the public reads used fastp at Q25 and MiXCR and kept productive beta chains. Every CDR3 protein is listed once, alongside the most common genes and DNA of its rows. The sample includes under 300,000 distinct CDR3 sequences, with about 14% observed a single time. In total, the top ten clones hold around 8.9% of the sample. Sequencing used memory (CD45RO+) T cells sorted from blood. What the cell subset or site label conveys for this sample: CD45RO+ enriched T cells. These receptors were obtained from a woman aged 18-35 years in good health.

This clonotype has more than one count but fewer than ten. The chain joins TRBV2 to TRBJ2-5; D gene uncertain. This CDR3 comprises 11 residues. Germline V CDR1 and CDR2: SNHLY, FYNNEI. The V end was cut by 3 bases, the J end by 7 bases, with 6 bases between. The CDR3 nucleotides read TGTGCCAGCAGTGAGCAGGTGACCCAGTACTTC. This sequence encodes CASSEQVTQYF.

V gene TRBV3-1 combines with J gene TRBJ1-6; D gene ambiguous. The germline V and J ends were trimmed by 0 bases and 7 bases, with 7 bases remaining between them. The CDR3 totals 14 residues. CDR1 LGHDT and CDR2 YNNKEL come from the germline V gene (reference sequence). The CDR3 region is CASSQDLQNSPLHF. DNA of the CDR3: TGTGCCAGCAGCCAAGACTTACAGAATTCACCCCTCCACTTT.

CDR3 amino acids: CASSSDRGDQPQHF. CDR3 DNA: TGTGCCAGCAGCTCCGACAGGGGAGATCAGCCCCAGCATTTT. The chain couples TRBV6-8 to TRBJ1-5; TRBD1 matches 8 bases. With 6 bases clipped from V and 5 bases from J, the junction kept 6 bases outside the gene matches. CDR3 length equals 14 residues. CDR1 is MNHGY, CDR2 SAAAGT, per germline.

This clonotype was counted many times. The genes are TRBV29-1 and TRBJ1-4; D gene ambiguous. CDR1 SQVTM and CDR2 ANQGSEA come from the germline V gene. Trimming removed 7 bases at V and 4 bases at J, with 7 bases between. This CDR3 contains 11 residues. This chain's CDR3 is CSAAVNEKLFF. CDR3 sequence (DNA): TGCAGCGCGGCGGTTAATGAAAAACTGTTTTTT.

This clonotype was recorded a few times. The chain employs TRBV5-1 and TRBJ1-6; perhaps TRBD1 as D (5 bases). The V end lost 4 bases, the J end lost 8 bases, and 16 bases lay between the germline ends. The CDR3 runs to 15 residues. Germline CDR1 SGHRS, CDR2 YFSETQ. The CDR3 DNA reads TGCGCCAGCAGCCCGACCGGGGGGGTTGATTCACCCCTCCACTTT. It is translated as CASSPTGGVDSPLHF.

This clonotype has a count of ten or more. In nucleotides, the CDR3 is TGTGCCAGCAGTCCAGGGGGCCTGAACACTGAAGCTTTCTTT. This gives the protein CASSPGGLNTEAFF. The chain uses TRBV6-1 and TRBJ1-1; TRBD1 matches 8 bases. The CDR3 has 14 residues. Germline CDR1 MNHNS, CDR2 SASEGT. Losses at the gene ends were 5 bases for V and 0 bases for J; bases not matched to a gene: 2.

V gene TRBV12-3 or TRBV12-4 combines with J gene TRBJ1-1; D unclear. The germline V and J ends were trimmed by 6 bases and 6 bases, with 11 bases remaining between them. The CDR3 runs 12 residues. The CDR3 spells CASSRVGAEAFF. CDR3 in DNA: TGTGCCAGCAGCCGAGTGGGCGCTGAAGCTTTCTTT.

The table lists this clonotype with a few counts. V and J are TRBV29-1 and TRBJ1-5; no clear D. The CDR3 covers 13 residues. Looked up from germline, CDR1 is SQVTM and CDR2 is ANQGSEA. V was clipped by 6 bases and J by 5 bases, with 14 bases between them. CDR3 in DNA: TGCAGCGTCCTCCCGGGATTCGATCAGCCCCAGCATTTT. Encoded protein: CSVLPGFDQPQHF.

This clonotype occurred a few times. This sequence joins TRBV3-1 and TRBJ1-2; D not resolved. Germline assignment: CDR1 LGHDT and CDR2 YNNKEL (reference sequence). CDR3 length: 14 residues. Between the trimmed V and J ends, which lost 0 bases and 2 bases, there was a span of 7 bases. The CDR3 spells CASSQDWRNYGYTF. CDR3 bases: TGTGCCAGCAGCCAAGATTGGAGAAACTATGGCTACACCTTC.

This clonotype was seen only a few times. V and J are TRBV3-1 and TRBJ1-2; the D gene is possibly TRBD1 (6 bases). The CDR3 has 17 amino acids. Trimming removed 7 bases at V and 5 bases at J, with 26 bases between. Germline lookup yields CDR1 LGHDT and CDR2 YNNKEL (reference sequence). CDR3 nucleotide sequence: TGTGCCAGCACCCCTAGGGGGGGATTCGGTCTCGGATATGGCTACACCTTC. Its protein product is CASTPRGGFGLGYGYTF.

The chain links TRBV3-1 to TRBJ2-1; unclear D gene. Trimming left V 1 base short and J 6 bases short, with 1 base between. CDR1 LGHDT and CDR2 YNNKEL come from the germline V gene (reference sequence). The CDR3 sequence is 11 residues long. CDR3 DNA sequence: TGTGCCAGCAGCCAAGCCAATGAGCAGTTCTTC. It yields the protein CASSQANEQFF.

In this sample, this clonotype turned up a few times. J is TRBJ2-2 and V is TRBV7-2, with a possible D match to TRBD2 (6 bases). The CDR3 is 15 residues long. Germline-derived CDR1 and CDR2 are SGHTA and FQGNSA. V was pared by 1 base and J by 10 bases, with 16 bases between. The CDR3 is CASSLEGLDRKELFF. In DNA, the CDR3 is TGTGCCAGCAGCTTAGAGGGACTGGATCGAAAGGAGCTGTTTTTT.

This clonotype has just a few counts. V gene TRBV14 combines with J gene TRBJ2-1; 7 bases match TRBD2. There are 15 residues in the CDR3. Trimming removed 3 bases from V and 3 bases from J; junction bases left unmatched: 5. Germline assignment: CDR1 SGHDN and CDR2 FVKESK. The CDR3 DNA is TGTGCCAGCAGCCACCTCGGGGGGAACTACAATGAGCAGTTCTTC. Protein: CASSHLGGNYNEQFF. The full variable domain, rest sourced from reference TRBV14 and TRBJ2-1, is EAGVTQFPSHSVIEKGQTVTLRCDPISGHDNLYWYRRVMGKEIKFLLHFVKESKQDESGMPNNRFLAERTGGTYSTLKVQPAELEDSGVYFCASSHLGGNYNEQFFGPGTRLTVL.

In this sample, this clonotype turned up a few times. The V call is TRBV2, the J call TRBJ2-5, with TRBD2 matching over 9 bases. Germline V gene lookup returns CDR1 SNHLY and CDR2 FYNNEI. Unmatched junction bases numbered 7, after V lost 6 bases and J lost 2 bases. CDR3 length: 15 residues. The CDR3 sequence: CASRVHTSGQETQYF. CDR3 in DNA: TGTGCCAGCAGAGTACATACTAGCGGGCAAGAGACCCAGTACTTC.

This clonotype was recorded a few times. The J gene is TRBJ2-3, the V gene TRBV7-2, with TRBD2 as a possible D gene (7 bases). The CDR3 is 16 residues long. Germline loops: CDR1 SGHTA, CDR2 FQGNSA. With 3 bases removed from V and 4 bases from J, the gap between germline ends came to 17 bases. The CDR3 protein is CASSFRRGGGADTQYF. CDR3 DNA: TGTGCCAGCAGCTTTCGAAGGGGGGGCGGGGCAGATACGCAGTATTTT.

The chain links TRBV6-1 to TRBJ2-3; perhaps TRBD1 as D (6 bases). The V gene's germline CDR1 is MNHNS and CDR2 SASEGT. V lost 7 bases and J 5 bases, leaving 13 bases between the germline ends. This CDR3 has 13 amino acids. CDR3 protein: CASKGPGVDTQYF. CDR3 DNA sequence: TGTGCCAGCAAAGGGCCAGGGGTAGATACGCAGTATTTT.

This chain joins TRBV6-2 or TRBV6-3 and TRBJ2-2; maybe TRBD2 (6 bases). The CDR3 is made up of 17 amino acids. Germline V gene data show CDR1 as MNHEY and CDR2 as SVGEGT. Trimming pared 6 bases from V and 0 bases from J, leaving 17 bases between. CDR3 residues: CASSLLRSGTNTGELFF. The DNA for the CDR3 is TGTGCCAGCAGCCTCCTCCGTAGCGGAACGAACACCGGGGAGCTGTTTTTT.

In its sample, this clonotype was seen a few times. The chain uses TRBV6-1 and TRBJ2-3; tentatively, D is TRBD1 (6 bases). CDR3 length: 14 residues. The germline V gene encodes CDR1 MNHNS and CDR2 SASEGT. The V end lost 7 bases, the J end lost 2 bases, and 13 bases lay between the germline ends. The CDR3 region has the DNA TGTGCCAGCAATGGGGGCCTCGTCACAGATACGCAGTATTTT. This encodes CASNGGLVTDTQYF.

This clonotype has a handful of counts. The rearrangement joins TRBV20-1 to TRBJ2-7, with 7 bases identical to TRBD1. CDR3 length: 11 residues. Germline trimming cut 6 bases from V and 6 bases from J; bases unmatched to any gene: 5. Germline lookup yields CDR1 DFQATT and CDR2 SNEGSKA (reference sequence). The CDR3 loop reads CSARTGVEQYF. The CDR3 DNA is TGCAGTGCGAGGACAGGAGTCGAGCAGTACTTC.

CDR3 in amino acids: CASSRVDIQYF. The CDR3 coding sequence is TGTGCCAGCAGTCGTGTCGACATTCAGTACTTC. The rearrangement links TRBV12-3 or TRBV12-4 to TRBJ2-4; D is unclear. Between the trimmed V and J ends, which lost 5 bases and 8 bases, there was a span of 7 bases. The CDR3 runs 11 residues.

This clonotype was observed at least ten times. The chain has TRBV7-9 and TRBJ2-1, with 11 bases aligning to TRBD1. Germline V gene lookup returns CDR1 SEHNR and CDR2 FQNEAQ (reference sequence). Losses at the gene ends were 4 bases for V and 8 bases for J; bases not matched to a gene: 7. This CDR3 contains 15 residues. The CDR3 reads CASSSLGTGGDEQFF. The CDR3 DNA is TGTGCCAGCAGCTCGCTTGGGACAGGGGGGGATGAGCAGTTCTTC.

The chain links TRBV6-5 to TRBJ2-7, with TRBD1 identical over 7 bases. With V trimmed by 0 bases and J by 6 bases, 8 bases remained unmatched. This CDR3 has 15 residues. CDR1 is MNHEY, CDR2 SVGAGI, per germline. The CDR3 region has the DNA TGTGCCAGCAGTTACTCGGACAGGAAGGGGGCCGAGCAGTACTTC. It specifies CASSYSDRKGAEQYF.

This clonotype was seen only a few times. The chain employs TRBV9 and TRBJ2-3; D is possibly TRBD1 or TRBD2 (6 bases each). CDR3 size: 14 residues. Looked up from germline, CDR1 is SGDLS and CDR2 is YYNGEE. The germline V and J ends were trimmed by 1 base and 4 bases, with 10 bases remaining between them. The CDR3 spells CASSVRGEADTQYF. The CDR3 DNA reads TGTGCCAGCAGCGTAAGGGGGGAAGCAGATACGCAGTATTTT.